What follows is one T cell receptor beta chain and its context. The PCR was carried out with 60 Vbeta primers and 13 Jbeta primers. Produced via immunoSEQ multiplex PCR; TCRdb's table is partial and in-frame only. The table includes more than 100,000 clones, roughly 89% detected once. This specimen belongs to a study of cytomegalovirus exposure and HLA in healthy donors. The origin of this receptor is a woman aged 25 to 45 in good health and CMV-seronegative. Sequenced material: PBMCs.

The CDR3 bases are TGTGCCAGCAGCTTGGAAGTCAGGGGTGGCAGTAGCACCGGGGAGCTGTTTTTT. As protein: CASSLEVRGGSSTGELFF. The chain uses TRBV5-8 and TRBJ2-2, with a tentative D call TRBD1 (6 bases). CDR3 size: 18 residues. Germline values: CDR1 SGHTS, CDR2 YDEGEE. V was trimmed by 0 bases and J by 4 bases, leaving 19 bases between them.